Shown below are 21 T cell receptor beta chains from a single sample sequenced in a study of cytomegalovirus exposure and HLA in healthy donors. The PCR had 60 Vbeta and 13 Jbeta primers. TCRdb's table, derived via immunoSEQ multiplex PCR, lists solely in-frame clones and lacks some. Of around 180,000 clones listed, around nine tenths are singletons. Material: PBMCs. Receptor source: a woman under 30 in good health and CMV-seronegative.

The chain joins TRBV4-1 to TRBJ2-7; 11 nucleotides agree with TRBD2. The CDR3 loop spans 16 amino acids. The germline gives CDR1 MGHRA, CDR2 YSYEKL. Trimming at V came to 2 bases and at J to 6 bases, leaving 9 bases not matched to a gene. The CDR3 spells CASSQRLAGRSPEQYF. The DNA of the CDR3 is TGCGCCAGCAGCCAAAGACTAGCGGGGAGGTCTCCCGAGCAGTACTTC.

The chain recombines TRBV5-4 with TRBJ2-7, with a possible D match to TRBD1 (6 bases). V was shortened by 0 bases and J by 6 bases, with 7 bases between the two germline ends. The CDR3 is 12 amino acids. Germline V gene sequence: CDR1 SGHNT, CDR2 YYREEE (reference sequence). The CDR3 here is CASSLDRVEQYF. The CDR3 DNA follows: TGTGCCAGCAGCTTGGACAGGGTCGAGCAGTACTTC.

V usage is TRBV15 and J usage is TRBJ1-2, with 7 bases matching TRBD1. The CDR3 consists of 15 residues. Trimming at V came to 3 bases and at J to 4 bases, leaving 8 bases not matched to a gene. Per germline, CDR1 LNHNV and CDR2 YYDKDF (reference sequence). The CDR3 region is CATSSATGTVYGYTF. The CDR3 DNA reads TGTGCCACCAGCAGTGCTACCGGGACAGTCTATGGCTACACCTTC.

The V and J genes are TRBV29-1 and TRBJ1-1; 9 bases align to TRBD1. CDR3 size: 14 residues. Trimming cost V 1 base and J 4 bases; bases outside gene matches: 4. The germline V gene has CDR1 SQVTM and CDR2 ANQGSEA. The CDR3 DNA reads TGCAGCGTTGAAGTCGCGGGACAGGGCACTGAAGCTTTCTTT. Protein sequence: CSVEVAGQGTEAFF.

This sequence joins TRBV18 and TRBJ2-1, with TRBD2 as a possible D gene (7 bases). The germline CDR1 and CDR2 sequences are KGHSH and LQKENI. Trimming took 6 bases from V and 8 from J, leaving 23 bases between them. The CDR3 loop spans 16 amino acids. CDR3 nucleotides: TGTGCCAGCTCCCCGCTGGAGGGGGGGCCGTCCGATGAGCAGTTCTTC. Translation: CASSPLEGGPSDEQFF.

The chain combines TRBV5-4 with TRBJ2-7, with TRBD2 as a possible D gene (6 bases). Germline CDR1 and CDR2: SGHNT and YYREEE (reference sequence). Trimming took 1 base from V and 6 from J, leaving 8 bases between them. The CDR3 is 12 amino acids. CDR3 amino acids: CASSLRRAEQYF. As DNA, the CDR3 is TGTGCCAGCAGCTTGAGGAGGGCCGAGCAGTACTTC.

The rearrangement uses TRBV10-3 and TRBJ1-2; TRBD1 matches 11 bases. In germline, CDR1 is ENHRY, CDR2 SYGVKD. The CDR3 has 16 residues. After removal of 3 bases from V and 4 bases from J, the junction contained 7 bases not matched to a gene. This CDR3 is CAISDAGTGGVYGYTF. In nucleotides, the CDR3 is TGTGCCATCAGTGACGCCGGGACAGGGGGAGTCTATGGCTACACCTTC.

The rearrangement links TRBV28 to TRBJ2-5; 7 bases match TRBD2. Germline CDR1 and CDR2: MDHEN and SYDVKM. The CDR3 sequence is 16 residues long. Losses at the gene ends were 6 bases for V and 3 bases for J; bases not matched to a gene: 13. The CDR3 DNA reads TGTGCCAGCAGCCCCTGGCGGGGGACGATCAAAGAGACCCAGTACTTC. This encodes CASSPWRGTIKETQYF.

The V call is TRBV7-2, the J call TRBJ2-2; D not resolved. V lost 5 bases to trimming and J lost 4 bases, with 8 bases between them. The CDR3 contains 13 residues. Germline lookup yields CDR1 SGHTA and CDR2 FQGNSA. CDR3 coding DNA: TGTGCCAGCAGCCCCGTGAGCACCGGGGAGCTGTTTTTT. Translated, it gives CASSPVSTGELFF.

This chain uses TRBV9 with TRBJ2-3; D is uncertain. Deletions cut 1 base from V and 0 bases from J, with 12 bases between. CDR1 SGDLS and CDR2 YYNGEE come from the germline V gene. The CDR3 extends over 16 amino acids. DNA of the CDR3: TGTGCCAGCAGCGTAAGAGGTGACCGGAGCACAGATACGCAGTATTTT. Translated, it gives CASSVRGDRSTDTQYF.

CDR3 amino acids: CASSLAGTGGNEQFF. Written as DNA, the CDR3 is TGCGCCAGCAGCTTGGCTGGCACGGGGGGGAATGAGCAGTTCTTC. The chain has TRBV5-1 and TRBJ2-1; 8 bases map to TRBD2. Germline CDR1 and CDR2: SGHRS and YFSETQ. The ends lost 0 bases at V and 7 bases at J; junction bases unmatched: 6. The CDR3 covers 15 residues.

CDR3 in amino acids: CASSFLAGEATDTQYF. The CDR3 DNA is TGTGCCAGCAGTTTTCTAGCGGGGGAGGCGACAGATACGCAGTATTTT. V is TRBV27 and J is TRBJ2-3, with TRBD2 matching 10 bases. The CDR3 contains 16 residues. V lost 3 bases to trimming and J lost 3 bases; unmatched junction nucleotides: 6. Germline CDR1 reads MNHEY; CDR2 reads SMNVEV (reference sequence).

The rearrangement uses TRBV11-2 and TRBJ2-7; tentative D call: TRBD1 (5 bases). CDR3 length: 12 amino acids. The V gene lost 1 base and the J gene lost 5 bases, with 6 bases spanning the gap. The germline V gene encodes CDR1 SGHAT and CDR2 FQNNGV. CDR3 coding DNA: TGTGCCAGCAGCTTAGTAGGGGACGAGCAGTACTTC. Amino acids: CASSLVGDEQYF.

The chain recombines TRBV9 with TRBJ2-3, with TRBD2 matching 8 bases. Germline CDR1 SGDLS, CDR2 YYNGEE. CDR3 size: 19 residues. Unmatched junction bases numbered 20, after V lost 2 bases and J lost 6 bases. The CDR3 region is CASSVSQGWAGGYTDTQYF. The CDR3, as DNA: TGTGCCAGCAGCGTTTCCCAAGGGTGGGCGGGAGGCTATACGGATACGCAGTATTTT.

The chain joins TRBV10-1 to TRBJ2-1; 9 nucleotides line up with TRBD2. CDR3 size: 16 residues. In germline, CDR1 is WNHNN, CDR2 SYGVQD (reference sequence). The trim removed 0 bases at V and 7 bases at J, leaving 7 bases unmatched. CDR3: CASSESGRGGLNEQFF. The CDR3 nucleotides are TGCGCCAGCAGTGAGTCGGGGCGGGGGGGCCTAAATGAGCAGTTCTTC.

This chain uses TRBV27 with TRBJ2-7, with a weak D call TRBD2 (7 bases). Trimming took off 4 bases at V and 3 bases at J, with 13 bases between the two ends. CDR1 and CDR2 from the germline V gene are MNHEY and SMNVEV (reference sequence). This CDR3 is 14 amino acids long. CDR3 amino acids: CASSSRGGIYEQYF. CDR3 in DNA: TGTGCCAGCAGTTCCAGGGGAGGGATCTACGAGCAGTACTTC.

The V gene is TRBV18, the J gene TRBJ1-5, with TRBD1 matching 7 bases. Germline trimming cut 5 bases from V and 0 bases from J; bases unmatched to any gene: 4. The length of the CDR3 is 15 residues. Germline CDR1 KGHSH, CDR2 LQKENI. CDR3: CASSAGQNSNQPQHF. CDR3 coding DNA: TGTGCCAGCTCAGCGGGACAGAATAGCAATCAGCCCCAGCATTTT.

The CDR3 reads CASILAGGAVGELFF. As DNA, the CDR3 is TGTGCCAGTATACTAGCGGGGGGAGCGGTCGGGGAGCTGTTTTTT. V and J are TRBV19 and TRBJ2-2, with 12 bases fitting TRBD2. Germline V gene lookup returns CDR1 LNHDA and CDR2 SQIVND (reference sequence). The CDR3 consists of 15 residues. The trim removed 7 bases at V and 7 bases at J, leaving 7 bases unmatched. The full variable domain, with the rest looked up from reference TRBV19 and TRBJ2-2, is DGGITQSPKYLFRKEGQNVTLSCEQNLNHDAMYWYRQDPGQGLRLIYYSQIVNDFQKGDIAEGYSVSREKKESFPLTVTSAQKNPTAFYLCASILAGGAVGELFFGEGSRLTVL.

The chain joins TRBV10-3 to TRBJ1-5, with D maybe TRBD1 (6 bases). The CDR3 consists of 13 residues. CDR1 ENHRY and CDR2 SYGVKD come from the germline V gene. V was pared by 10 bases and J by 7 bases, with 17 bases between. CDR3 nucleotide sequence: TGTGCCACCTCTTACAGGGACGGACAGCCCCAGCATTTT. Its translation is CATSYRDGQPQHF.

This clone was seen just once. V is TRBV5-4 and J is TRBJ1-1; possible D gene TRBD1, 6 bases. Trimming left V 2 bases short and J 7 bases short, with 12 bases between. Germline loops: CDR1 SGHNT, CDR2 YYREEE (reference sequence). This CDR3 contains 13 residues. CDR3 sequence: CASSFGGPIEAFF. CDR3 bases: TGTGCCAGCAGCTTCGGGGGGCCCATTGAAGCTTTCTTT.

Comment on this clone: The identical CDR3 is also encoded by other nucleotide sequences in the sample. The chain carries TRBV7-2 and TRBJ1-1; 9 bases match TRBD1. Germline-derived CDR1 and CDR2 are SGHTA and FQGNSA. The CDR3 covers 15 residues. With V trimmed by 3 bases and J by 5 bases, 7 bases remained unmatched. The CDR3 loop is CASSFHRGRGTEAFF. CDR3 DNA: TGTGCCAGCAGCTTTCACAGGGGGCGAGGGACTGAAGCTTTCTTT.